These 14 T cell receptor beta chains came from one sample sequenced in a study of shared clonotypes between healthy human individuals. TCRdb's table, derived via immunoSEQ multiplex PCR, lists solely in-frame clones and lacks some. The table shows 2 million to 2.5 million clones, with about 92% occurring only once. Naive CD8 cells, CD45RO-negative and positively selected for CCR7, excluded terminally differentiated effector memory CD45RA+ cells. The source material was naive CD8+ T cells from PBMCs. These receptors originate from a man between 18 and 29 years old in good health. Some clones in this sample may be carry-over from other donors' samples.

The V and J genes are TRBV5-1 and TRBJ2-3, with D tentatively TRBD2 (6 bases). Deletions cut 3 bases from V and 8 bases from J, with 13 bases between. Germline CDR1 is SGHRS and CDR2 is YFSETQ. The CDR3 runs 13 residues. Written as DNA, the CDR3 is TGCGCCAGCAGCTCGGGATCCGGGGGTACGCAGTATTTT. Encoded protein: CASSSGSGGTQYF.

This chain links TRBV4-3 with TRBJ1-1, with 7 bases lining up with TRBD1. The J segment lost 3 bases and the V segment lost 4 bases, leaving 11 bases of the junction unmatched. Germline V gene sequence: CDR1 LGHNA, CDR2 YSLEER. CDR3 length: 16 residues. In DNA form, the CDR3 reads TGCGCCAGCAGCCCCGGACAGGTCGGGGGTTACACTGAAGCTTTCTTT. Translated, it gives CASSPGQVGGYTEAFF.

The chain carries TRBV10-2 and TRBJ2-1; D may match TRBD1 or TRBD2 (5 bases each). V lost 6 bases, J lost 2 bases, and 17 bases lay in between. CDR1 is WSHSY and CDR2 is SAAADI in the germline V gene. The CDR3 has 16 residues. The CDR3 protein is CASSQGRTFPYNEQFF. CDR3 coding DNA: TGCGCCAGCAGCCAGGGAAGGACTTTTCCCTACAATGAGCAGTTCTTC.

The chain combines TRBV29-1 with TRBJ2-2; TRBD1 is a possible D gene (5 bases). The V end lost 7 bases, the J end lost 0 bases, and 9 bases lay between the germline ends. CDR1 SQVTM and CDR2 ANQGSEA come from the germline V gene. The CDR3 loop spans 13 amino acids. CDR3 protein: CSATTANTGELFF. For the CDR3, the DNA is TGCAGCGCTACGACAGCGAACACCGGGGAGCTGTTTTTT.

The CDR3 DNA is TGTGCCAGCAGTTTCTTACCCAGCGGGGTCACCGGGGAGCTGTTTTTT. Amino acids: CASSFLPSGVTGELFF. The chain recombines TRBV28 with TRBJ2-2; 7 nucleotides line up with TRBD2. CDR1 and CDR2 from the germline V gene are MDHEN and SYDVKM. The junction had 8 bases not matched to a gene; V was cut back by 3 bases and J by 4 bases. The length of the CDR3 is 16 residues.

Written as DNA, the CDR3 is TGTGCCAGCAGCTTAGAGGACAGGGTGGCAGATACGCAGTATTTT. Translation gives CASSLEDRVADTQYF. This sequence joins TRBV7-9 and TRBJ2-3; the match to TRBD1 covers 8 bases. CDR3 length: 15 residues. Trimming took 1 base from V and 4 from J; bases not matched to a gene: 4. Germline-derived CDR1 and CDR2 are SEHNR and FQNEAQ (reference sequence).

The J gene is TRBJ1-2, the V gene TRBV2; D is ambiguous. From germline, CDR1 is SNHLY and CDR2 FYNNEI. The CDR3 runs to 13 residues. The ends were cut back, 8 bases at V and 4 bases at J, with 14 bases in the middle. The CDR3 region has the DNA TGTGCCAGCGAGCAAGAGGAACGCTATGGCTACACCTTC. This codes for CASEQEERYGYTF.

In the case of this clone: Different DNA sequences within this sample yield the same CDR3. The chain combines TRBV9 with TRBJ1-1; D perhaps matches TRBD1 (5 bases). Trimming left V 4 bases short and J 1 base short, with 8 bases between. CDR1 SGDLS and CDR2 YYNGEE come from the germline V gene. This CDR3 has 13 amino acids. The CDR3, as DNA: TGTGCCAGCAGCCGCGGGGGGAACACTGAAGCTTTCTTT. Translated: CASSRGGNTEAFF.

This clone was detected only once. The V gene is TRBV27, the J gene TRBJ2-7, with 7 bases that match TRBD1. The CDR3 spans 18 residues. The trim removed 0 bases at V and 5 bases at J, leaving 16 bases unmatched. The germline V gene encodes CDR1 MNHEY and CDR2 SMNVEV (reference sequence). CDR3 sequence: CASSLSSPFPGQAHEQYF. The CDR3, as DNA: TGTGCCAGCAGTTTATCCTCCCCGTTTCCCGGACAGGCGCACGAGCAGTACTTC.

As for this clone: Other nucleotide sequences in the sample specify the same CDR3. The chain uses TRBV9 and TRBJ2-5; no clear D gene. The CDR3 is 12 residues long. Germline V CDR1 and CDR2: SGDLS, YYNGEE. Trimming cost V 0 bases and J 4 bases, with 4 bases left between them. The CDR3 region is CASSVGGETQYF. Here the CDR3 DNA reads TGTGCCAGCAGCGTAGGGGGAGAGACCCAGTACTTC.

The rearrangement uses TRBV29-1 and TRBJ1-1, with D possibly being TRBD1 (5 bases). V shed 4 bases and J shed 0 bases, with 6 bases lying between them. This CDR3 comprises 12 residues. Germline loops: CDR1 SQVTM, CDR2 ANQGSEA. This CDR3 reads CSVGTMNTEAFF. For the CDR3, the DNA is TGCAGCGTTGGGACAATGAACACTGAAGCTTTCTTT.

The chain is built from TRBV4-1 and TRBJ1-3; no reliable D call. The CDR3 sequence is 17 residues long. CDR1 MGHRA and CDR2 YSYEKL come from the germline V gene. The ends were cut back, 4 bases at V and 0 bases at J, with 16 bases in the middle. For the CDR3, the DNA is TGCGCCAGCAGCCCGTCTGGGATTGGGGTCTCTGGAAACACCATATATTTT. This codes for CASSPSGIGVSGNTIYF.

Points on this clone: The sample contains more than one DNA sequence encoding this CDR3. This chain uses TRBV5-1 with TRBJ2-7, with 8 bases lining up with TRBD2. CDR1 SGHRS and CDR2 YFSETQ come from the germline V gene. Trimming cost V 2 bases and J 3 bases; bases outside gene matches: 4. The length of the CDR3 is 14 residues. The CDR3 protein is CASSFGSGSYEQYF. In nucleotides, the CDR3 is TGCGCCAGCAGCTTTGGGAGCGGGAGCTACGAGCAGTACTTC.

The CDR3 is CASSYGYEQYF. CDR3 coding DNA: TGTGCCAGCAGTTACGGATACGAGCAGTACTTC. V usage is TRBV25-1 and J usage is TRBJ2-7; D gene ambiguous. This CDR3 region has 11 residues. With 5 bases removed from V and 4 bases from J, the gap between germline ends came to 6 bases. Germline V gives CDR1 MGHDK, CDR2 SYGVNS.